This is a list of T cell receptor beta chains from one sample in a study of control samples from healthy donors and cancer patients. TCRdb's copy holds only in-frame clones and misses some; the assay was immunoSEQ multiplex PCR. The sample consists of roughly 120,000 clones, more than 85% of them appearing once. The sample comprised blood. The receptor source for this set is a man between 25 and 39 years old in good health. Each CDR3 is given with its conserved first and last residue. A D gene is named only where the DNA matches it firmly. Clone size is shown for a subset of rows, as once, few, many or a class of expanded clone.

>TRBJ1-1|.|TRBD1|TRBV7-9
CASKEGATEAFF
TGTGCCAGCAAGGAGGGGGCCACTGAAGCTTTCTTT
>TRBJ2-3|.|TRBD1|TRBV9
CASSVGTGDTQYF
TGTGCCAGCAGCGTAGGGACAGGGGATACGCAGTATTTT
>TRBJ2-3|.|TRBD2|TRBV7-8
CASSPLKPTSGGRTDTQYF
TGTGCCAGCAGCCCCCTAAAACCAACTAGCGGGGGACGCACAGATACGCAGTATTTT
>TRBJ2-3|.|TRBD2|TRBV5-1
CASSFGLAGGTDTQYF
TGCGCCAGCAGCTTCGGACTAGCGGGGGGCACAGATACGCAGTATTTT
>TRBJ2-7|once|.|TRBV9
CASSQEGHPRREQYF
TGTGCCAGCAGTCAAGAGGGACACCCTCGGAGGGAGCAGTACTTC
>TRBJ1-1|.|.|TRBV6-6
CASIAPVTADNTEAFF
TGTGCCAGCATCGCGCCAGTTACGGCCGACAACACTGAAGCTTTCTTT
>TRBJ2-4|once|.|TRBV5-1
CASSLSGQGGNIQYF
TGCGCCAGCAGCTTGAGTGGGCAGGGAGGTAACATTCAGTACTTC
>TRBJ1-1|.|.|TRBV19
CASSTVAGGEAFF
TGTGCCAGTAGTACGGTGGCCGGAGGGGAAGCTTTCTTT
>TRBJ2-3|.|.|TRBV6-1
CASSEYGTYTDTQYF
TGTGCCAGCAGTGAGTACGGGACATACACAGATACGCAGTATTTT
>TRBJ1-1|.|.|TRBV6-5
CASTRNSNTEAFF
TGTGCCAGCACAAGGAATTCGAACACTGAAGCTTTCTTT
>TRBJ1-2|.|.|TRBV6-5
CASNTGLDGYTF
TGTGCCAGCAATACGGGGCTGGATGGCTACACCTTC
>TRBJ1-1|few|.|TRBV11-3
CASSYDQNTEAFF
TGTGCCAGCAGCTACGATCAAAACACTGAAGCTTTCTTT
>TRBJ1-1|.|.|TRBV5-6
CASNRVTDTEAFF
TGTGCCAGCAATCGGGTGACGGACACTGAAGCTTTCTTT
>TRBJ1-3|.|.|TRBV4-1
CASSGVGTRGGGNTIYF
TGCGCCAGCTCCGGTGTGGGGACGCGGGGTGGAGGAAACACCATATATTTT
>TRBJ1-1|.|.|TRBV6-5
CASSYRNSMNTEAFF
TGTGCCAGCAGTTACCGAAACAGCATGAACACTGAAGCTTTCTTT
>TRBJ2-1|.|TRBD2|TRBV27
CASKLLTSGSYNEQFF
TGTGCCAGCAAGCTATTGACTAGCGGCTCCTACAATGAGCAGTTCTTC
>TRBJ1-1|.|.|TRBV6-6
CASTEADWTEAFF
TGTGCCAGCACCGAGGCGGATTGGACTGAAGCTTTCTTT
>TRBJ1-2|once|.|TRBV7-9
CASSLGGYGYTF
TGTGCCAGCAGCTTAGGGGGCTATGGCTACACCTTC